This T cell receptor (beta chain) appears in the sequencing data of a study of blood T cells in healthy people across ages. The CDR3 length is 13 residues. Per germline, CDR1 SGHRS and CDR2 YFSETQ. Trimming removed 4 bases at V and 3 bases at J, with 10 bases between. A J-beta primer mix and a sample-barcoded 5' primer were used in a second PCR of roughly 6 to 12 cycles. Carrying 12 random nucleotides, a template-switch adaptor labeled each individual cDNA molecule. Sequencing recovered at least 3 million CDR3-containing paired-end reads from each sample. TCRdb reprocessed the 5' RACE reads with MiXCR, giving one entry per CDR3 protein. The data hold about a million distinct CDR3 sequences, with around 49% observed a single time.

Sequencing was done on a sample of blood. This receptor was identified in a man aged 30 to 39 in good health. The chain is built from TRBV5-1 and TRBJ1-1; D is uncertain. CDR3 DNA sequence: TGCGCCAGCAGCCCGGACGGTTACACTGAAGCTTTCTTT. It codes for CASSPDGYTEAFF.